These 5 T cell receptor beta chains were all obtained from the same sample, sequenced in a study of CD8 T cells in Susac syndrome. cDNA came from about 0.5 to 1 ug RNA primed by random hexamers. One entry per CDR3 protein, called by TCRdb with MiXCR from the immunoSEQ multiplex PCR reads. Counted here are roughly 200,000 distinct CDR3 sequences, approximately 95% occurring once; the ten biggest clones make up around 0.082%. What was sequenced was CD4+ T cells from PBMCs. The receptors were sampled from a human donor with multiple sclerosis.

V gene TRBV29-1 combines with J gene TRBJ2-5; TRBD2 is a possible D gene (5 bases). The V gene's germline CDR1 is SQVTM and CDR2 ANQGSEA. The CDR3 is 13 amino acids. V was pared by 3 bases and J by 7 bases, with 15 bases between. The CDR3 region is CSVESGSAGTQYF. The DNA of the CDR3 is TGCAGCGTTGAGTCGGGGTCTGCGGGGACCCAGTACTTC.

This clonotype was counted a few times. V is TRBV7-2 and J is TRBJ2-3; D unresolved. With 3 bases removed from V and 4 bases from J, the gap between germline ends came to 2 bases. Germline CDR1 and CDR2: SGHTA and FQGNSA. This CDR3 contains 11 residues. The CDR3 region has the DNA TGTGCCAGCAGCTTGGCAGATACGCAGTATTTT. This codes for CASSLADTQYF.

This chain uses TRBV20-1 with TRBJ1-2, with a weak D call TRBD1 (6 bases). CDR3 length: 13 amino acids. Germline loops: CDR1 DFQATT, CDR2 SNEGSKA (reference sequence). Trimming shortened V by 3 bases and J by 4 bases, and 12 bases separated the two germline ends. The CDR3 DNA reads as TGCAGTGCTAGTCGGGGGGCAGGCTATGGCTACACCTTC. Translating it yields CSASRGAGYGYTF.

The chain has TRBV18 and TRBJ2-7; D might be TRBD1 or TRBD2, each matching 5 bases. The CDR3 runs to 13 residues. V was clipped by 6 bases and J by 2 bases, with 11 bases between them. Germline V lookup: CDR1 KGHSH, CDR2 LQKENI. The CDR3 sequence: CASSGTQTYEQYV. CDR3 DNA: TGTGCCAGCTCGGGGACGCAGACCTACGAGCAGTACGTC.

This clonotype was found once. The J gene is TRBJ2-3, the V gene TRBV20-1; possibly TRBD2 for D (6 bases). CDR1 and CDR2 from the germline V gene are DFQATT and SNEGSKA (reference sequence). CDR3 length: 21 residues. Trimming cost V 5 bases and J 2 bases, with 35 bases left between them. The CDR3 is CSAQADGGPFGAVILTDTQYF. DNA for the CDR3: TGCAGTGCTCAAGCGGACGGGGGACCATTCGGTGCGGTGATTCTCACAGATACGCAGTATTTT.